These 20 T cell receptor beta chains were all obtained from the same sample, sequenced in a study of blood T cell repertoires in COVID-19. Method: immunoSEQ multiplex PCR; TCRdb's copy keeps in-frame clones and lacks some. Of 70,000 to 85,000 clones listed, just over 85% are singletons. Sequencing was done on a sample of peripheral blood. These receptors came from a woman at least 80 years old in a cohort sampled during active or convalescent COVID-19.

The chain recombines TRBV27 with TRBJ1-4; 9 bases match TRBD1. Germline CDR1 and CDR2: MNHEY and SMNVEV (reference sequence). J lost 3 bases, V lost 4 bases, and 15 bases had no gene match. This CDR3 spans 19 amino acids. The CDR3 bases are TGTGCCAGCAGTTCCCATCTTCGTACAGGGGGCACGGCTAATGAAAAACTGTTTTTT. This gives the protein CASSSHLRTGGTANEKLFF. Complete variable domain (other parts from reference TRBV27 and TRBJ1-4): EAQVTQNPRYLITVTGKKLTVTCSQNMNHEYMSWYRQDPGLGLRQIYYSMNVEVTDKGDVPEGYKVSRKEKRNFPLILESPSPNQTSLYFCASSSHLRTGGTANEKLFFGSGTQLSVL.

This rearrangement joins TRBV19 to TRBJ1-5; 7 nucleotides line up with TRBD1. The CDR3 covers 15 residues. CDR1 is LNHDA and CDR2 is SQIVND in the germline V gene (reference sequence). V lost 6 bases to trimming and J lost 0 bases; unmatched junction nucleotides: 5. The CDR3 DNA reads TGTGCCAGTAGGACTACAGGGGATAGCAATCAGCCCCAGCATTTT. It specifies CASRTTGDSNQPQHF.

A single count supports this clone. V and J are TRBV24-1 and TRBJ2-1, with 10 bases aligning to TRBD2. Germline trimming cut 1 base from V and 6 bases from J; bases unmatched to any gene: 5. The CDR3 totals 16 residues. Per the germline V gene, CDR1 is KGHDR and CDR2 is SFDVKD. For the CDR3, the DNA is TGTGCCACCAGTGATTTCAGCGGGAGGGCAGGCAATGAGCAGTTCTTC. Translated, it gives CATSDFSGRAGNEQFF.

V gene TRBV5-1 combines with J gene TRBJ2-5, with 8 bases matching TRBD1. Germline lookup yields CDR1 SGHRS and CDR2 YFSETQ. The length of the CDR3 is 15 residues. Germline trimming cut 8 bases from V and 1 base from J; bases unmatched to any gene: 10. The CDR3 DNA reads TGCGCCAGTGAACTCGCCGGGACAGGCCAAGAGACCCAGTACTTC. Residues: CASELAGTGQETQYF.

The chain is built from TRBV3-1 (or the pseudogene TRBV3-2) and TRBJ1-1; 9 positions match TRBD1. The CDR3 has 13 amino acids. V shed 6 bases and J 4 bases; nucleotides not matched to a gene: 3. The V gene's germline CDR1 is LGHDT and CDR2 YNNKEL (reference sequence). The CDR3 here is CASSRTGATEAFF. Here the CDR3 DNA reads TGTGCCAGCAGTCGGACAGGGGCCACTGAAGCTTTCTTT.

The chain employs TRBV10-3 and TRBJ2-3; D remains unclear. The CDR3 runs to 13 residues. Germline V gene lookup returns CDR1 ENHRY and CDR2 SYGVKD. V lost 10 bases and J 1 base, leaving 12 bases between the germline ends. The CDR3 nucleotides are TGTGCCACCACTTTTCGGGGCACAGATACGCAGTATTTT. Residues: CATTFRGTDTQYF.

The CDR3 sequence: CASSLEAPDYSPLHF. In DNA form, the CDR3 reads TGCGCCAGCAGCTTGGAGGCGCCCGACTATTCACCCCTCCACTTT. The V and J genes are TRBV5-1 and TRBJ1-6; D is ambiguous. Germline loops: CDR1 SGHRS, CDR2 YFSETQ. V was pared by 0 bases and J by 8 bases, with 12 bases between. This CDR3 is built from 15 residues.

This chain connects TRBV5-1 to TRBJ2-3, with a possible D match to TRBD1 (5 bases). The V gene lost 0 bases and the J gene lost 1 base, with 12 bases spanning the gap. The CDR3 loop spans 16 amino acids. From germline, CDR1 is SGHRS and CDR2 YFSETQ. In DNA, the CDR3 is TGCGCCAGCAGCTTGGGTCCGGCACAGGGCACAGATACGCAGTATTTT. Residues: CASSLGPAQGTDTQYF.

This clone was seen more than once but under ten times. The chain carries TRBV2 and TRBJ2-7; the match to TRBD2 covers 13 bases. V shed 7 bases and J 4 bases; nucleotides not matched to a gene: 4. CDR3 length equals 14 residues. Germline V gives CDR1 SNHLY, CDR2 FYNNEI. The CDR3 DNA reads as TGTGCCAGCATCAGGACTAGCGGGAGTTACGAGCAGTACTTC. Translating gives CASIRTSGSYEQYF.

J is TRBJ1-1 and V is TRBV12-3 or TRBV12-4; 7 bases are shared with TRBD1. The CDR3 runs 13 residues. J lost 1 base, V lost 7 bases, and 3 bases had no gene match. CDR3 coding DNA: TGTGCCAGCAACCAGGGGGGGAACACTGAAGCTTTCTTT. Translating gives CASNQGGNTEAFF.

The chain joins TRBV6-6 to TRBJ2-5, with TRBD1 matching over 9 bases. V dropped 4 bases and J dropped 0; count of bases not matched to a gene: 6. The CDR3 has 16 amino acids. The germline gives CDR1 MNHNY, CDR2 SVGAGI (reference sequence). Written as DNA, the CDR3 is TGTGCCAGCAGTTTCTCGACAGGGGGTCACCAAGAGACCCAGTACTTC. Translating it yields CASSFSTGGHQETQYF.

The V gene is TRBV24-1, the J gene TRBJ2-5; TRBD2 aligns across 12 bases. The CDR3 has 16 residues. J was trimmed by 0 bases and V by 2 bases; bases with no gene match: 0. Germline V lookup: CDR1 KGHDR, CDR2 SFDVKD. The CDR3 DNA is TGTGCCACCAGTGATTGGACTAGCGGGAACCAAGAGACCCAGTACTTC. Its protein is CATSDWTSGNQETQYF.

This chain connects TRBV3-1 (or the pseudogene TRBV3-2) to TRBJ2-2; D not resolved. Germline V gene data show CDR1 as LGHDT and CDR2 as YNNKEL (reference sequence). The CDR3 runs 15 residues. V was shortened by 0 bases and J by 4 bases, with 9 bases between the two germline ends. The CDR3 reads CASSQDFVVTGELFF. As DNA, the CDR3 is TGTGCCAGCAGCCAAGATTTCGTCGTCACCGGGGAGCTGTTTTTT.

The V call is TRBV28, the J call TRBJ1-6, with 7 bases identical to TRBD1. The CDR3 sequence is 14 residues long. With 4 bases clipped from V and 7 bases from J, the junction kept 4 bases outside the gene matches. Germline values: CDR1 MDHEN, CDR2 SYDVKM. CDR3 region: CASSSPGQNSPLHF. Here the CDR3 DNA reads TGTGCCAGCAGTTCGCCGGGACAGAATTCACCCCTCCACTTT.

The J gene is TRBJ2-3, the V gene TRBV13, with 9 bases fitting TRBD2. V gave up 6 bases and J gave up 3 bases; unmatched junction bases: 19. CDR3 length: 19 amino acids. Germline loops: CDR1 PRHDT, CDR2 FYEKMQ (reference sequence). The CDR3: CASSPFSGSEVTRTDTQYF. The CDR3 DNA is TGTGCCAGCAGTCCGTTTAGCGGGAGCGAGGTGACCAGAACAGATACGCAGTATTTT.

The sample holds one count of this clone. This chain connects TRBV2 to TRBJ1-4; perhaps TRBD1 as D (6 bases). This CDR3 is 13 amino acids long. V lost 7 bases, J lost 7 bases, and 13 bases lay in between. The germline CDR1 and CDR2 sequences are SNHLY and FYNNEI. CDR3 DNA: TGTGCCAGCACCCTGGACAGTCGTGAAAAACTGTTTTTT. Translation gives CASTLDSREKLFF.

The chain joins TRBV11-2 to TRBJ2-1, with 8 positions matching TRBD2. CDR1 is SGHAT, CDR2 FQNNGV, per germline. Trimming at V came to 1 base and at J to 4 bases, leaving 6 bases not matched to a gene. CDR3 length: 16 residues. The CDR3 loop is CASSLGSGRAYNEQFF. CDR3 nucleotides: TGTGCCAGCAGCTTAGGTTCCGGGAGGGCGTACAATGAGCAGTTCTTC.

The chain combines TRBV18 with TRBJ2-5; 7 bases align to TRBD1. CDR1 is KGHSH and CDR2 is LQKENI in the germline V gene. Germline trimming cut 2 bases from V and 4 bases from J; bases unmatched to any gene: 7. The CDR3 sequence is 15 residues long. Here the CDR3 DNA reads TGTGCCAGCTCACCAGCGAGGGGGCCCTCAGAGACCCAGTACTTC. The encoded protein is CASSPARGPSETQYF.

This chain connects TRBV9 to TRBJ2-3; 7 nucleotides match TRBD2. The CDR3 is 15 amino acids. The germline V gene encodes CDR1 SGDLS and CDR2 YYNGEE. V was clipped by 9 bases and J by 6 bases; unmatched bases: 16. The CDR3 region has the DNA TGTGCCACCTCCTTAGGGAGGGCCGGTGTGGATACGCAGTATTTT. This codes for CATSLGRAGVDTQYF.

The sample holds one count of this clone. The CDR3 region is CASSQQGADGYTF. The CDR3 region has the DNA TGTGCCAGCAGTCAACAGGGGGCTGATGGCTACACCTTC. This chain connects TRBV2 to TRBJ1-2; 9 bases line up with TRBD1. J lost 6 bases, V lost 5 bases, and 4 bases had no gene match. This CDR3 has 13 residues. Germline V gene sequence: CDR1 SNHLY, CDR2 FYNNEI.